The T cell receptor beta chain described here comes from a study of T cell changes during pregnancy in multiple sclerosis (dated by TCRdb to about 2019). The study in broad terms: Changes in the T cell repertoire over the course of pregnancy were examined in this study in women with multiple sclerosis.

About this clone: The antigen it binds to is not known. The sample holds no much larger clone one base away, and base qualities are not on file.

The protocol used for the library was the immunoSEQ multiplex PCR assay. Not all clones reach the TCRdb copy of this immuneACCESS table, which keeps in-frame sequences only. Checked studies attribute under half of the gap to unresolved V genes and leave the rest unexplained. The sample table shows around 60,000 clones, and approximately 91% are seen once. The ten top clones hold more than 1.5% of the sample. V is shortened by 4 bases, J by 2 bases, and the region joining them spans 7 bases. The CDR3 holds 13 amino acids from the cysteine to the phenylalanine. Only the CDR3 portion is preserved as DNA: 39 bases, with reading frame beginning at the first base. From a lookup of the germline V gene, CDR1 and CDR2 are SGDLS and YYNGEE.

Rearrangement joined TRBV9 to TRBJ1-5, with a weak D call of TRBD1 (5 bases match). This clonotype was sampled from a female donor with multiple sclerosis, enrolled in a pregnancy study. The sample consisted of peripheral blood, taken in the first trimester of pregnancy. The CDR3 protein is CASSRGGNQPQHF. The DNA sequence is TGTGCCAGCAGCCGGGGGGGCAATCAGCCCCAGCATTTT.